This T cell receptor beta chain came from a study of T cells in narcolepsy. Study information: Donors had narcolepsy type 1 or type 2, or were healthy controls.

Concerning this clone: The antigen is unknown.

Profiling relied on immunoSEQ multiplex PCR, and the TCRdb table lists in-frame clones only, not all of them. The table includes 20,000 to 25,000 clones, 80% to 90% detected once. The CDR3 spans 21 residues. Germline values: CDR1 MRHNA, CDR2 SNTAGT. Losses at the gene ends were 6 bases for V and 4 bases for J; bases not matched to a gene: 20. Whole-study results and caveats: Same-patient CSF and blood CD4+ T cell clonotypes included HCRT-specific and TRIB2-specific autoreactive ones. Healthy controls reportedly lacked the autoreactive clonotypes serially found in patients' blood. Autoreactive clone sequences were missing from some blood memory CD4+ repertoires.

The sample taken for sequencing was CD45RA- memory CD4+ T cells from PBMCs. The rearrangement joins TRBV6-4 to TRBJ2-4; TRBD2 matches at 14 bases. This clonotype was sampled from a human donor with narcolepsy. CDR3 coding DNA: TGTGCCAGCAGGGACAACCGGGCAGCGGGACTAGCGGGAGTAGGGAAAAACATTCAGTACTTC. Protein product: CASRDNRAAGLAGVGKNIQYF.